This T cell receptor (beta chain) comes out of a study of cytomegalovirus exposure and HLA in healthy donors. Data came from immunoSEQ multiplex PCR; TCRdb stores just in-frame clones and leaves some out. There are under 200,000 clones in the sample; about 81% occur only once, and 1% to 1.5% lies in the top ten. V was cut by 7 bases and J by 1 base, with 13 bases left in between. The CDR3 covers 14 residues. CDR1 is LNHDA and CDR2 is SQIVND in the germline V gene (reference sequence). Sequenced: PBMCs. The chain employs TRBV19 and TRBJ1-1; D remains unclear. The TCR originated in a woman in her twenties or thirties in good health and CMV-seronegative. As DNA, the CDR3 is TGTGCCAGTAAGAGGAGGGCGGGGAACACTGAAGCTTTCTTT. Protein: CASKRRAGNTEAFF.